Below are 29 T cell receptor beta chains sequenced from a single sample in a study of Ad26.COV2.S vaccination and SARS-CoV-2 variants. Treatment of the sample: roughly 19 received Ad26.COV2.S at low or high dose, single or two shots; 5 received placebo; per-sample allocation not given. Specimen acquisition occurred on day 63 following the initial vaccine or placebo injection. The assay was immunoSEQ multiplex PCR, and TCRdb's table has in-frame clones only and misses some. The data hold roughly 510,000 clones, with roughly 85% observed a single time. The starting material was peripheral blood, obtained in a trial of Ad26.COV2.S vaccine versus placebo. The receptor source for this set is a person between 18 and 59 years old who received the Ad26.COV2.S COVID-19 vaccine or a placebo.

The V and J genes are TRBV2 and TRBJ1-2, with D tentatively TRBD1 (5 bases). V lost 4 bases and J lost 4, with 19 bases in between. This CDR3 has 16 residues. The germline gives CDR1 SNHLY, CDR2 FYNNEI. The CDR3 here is CASSGRDPGRGYGYTF. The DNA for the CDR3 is TGTGCCAGCAGTGGGAGGGACCCGGGGCGCGGCTATGGCTACACCTTC.

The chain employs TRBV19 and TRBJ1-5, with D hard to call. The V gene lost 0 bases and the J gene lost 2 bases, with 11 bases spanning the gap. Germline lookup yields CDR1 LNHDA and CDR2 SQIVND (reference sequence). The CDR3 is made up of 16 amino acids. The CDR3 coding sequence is TGTGCCAGTAGTATAGATCTGGGAAAGGGCAATCAGCCCCAGCATTTT. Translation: CASSIDLGKGNQPQHF. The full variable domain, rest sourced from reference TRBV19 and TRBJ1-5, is DGGITQSPKYLFRKEGQNVTLSCEQNLNHDAMYWYRQDPGQGLRLIYYSQIVNDFQKGDIAEGYSVSREKKESFPLTVTSAQKNPTAFYLCASSIDLGKGNQPQHFGDGTRLSIL.

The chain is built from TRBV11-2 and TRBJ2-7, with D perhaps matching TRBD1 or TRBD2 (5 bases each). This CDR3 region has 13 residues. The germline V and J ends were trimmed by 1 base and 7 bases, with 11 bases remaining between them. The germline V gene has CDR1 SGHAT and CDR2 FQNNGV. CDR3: CASSLVPGAEQYF. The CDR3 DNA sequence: TGTGCCAGCAGCTTAGTCCCCGGGGCGGAGCAGTACTTC. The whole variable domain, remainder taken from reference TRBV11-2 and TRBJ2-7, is EAGVAQSPRYKIIEKRQSVAFWCNPISGHATLYWYQQILGQGPKLLIQFQNNGVVDDSQLPKDRFSAERLKGVDSTLKIQPAKLEDSAVYLCASSLVPGAEQYFGPGTRLTVT.

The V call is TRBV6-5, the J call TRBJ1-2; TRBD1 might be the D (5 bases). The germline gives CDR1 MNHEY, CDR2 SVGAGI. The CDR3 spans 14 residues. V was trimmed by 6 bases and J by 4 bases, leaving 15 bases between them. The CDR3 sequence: CASSTNTGSYGYTF. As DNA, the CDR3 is TGTGCCAGCAGCACCAATACAGGATCCTATGGCTACACCTTC.

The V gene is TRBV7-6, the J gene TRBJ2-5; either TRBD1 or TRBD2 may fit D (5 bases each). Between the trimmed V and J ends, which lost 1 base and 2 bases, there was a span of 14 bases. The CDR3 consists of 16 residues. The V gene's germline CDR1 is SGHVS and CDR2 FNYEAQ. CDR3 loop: CASSLGGPGPQETQYF. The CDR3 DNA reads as TGTGCCAGCAGCTTAGGTGGACCGGGACCACAAGAGACCCAGTACTTC.

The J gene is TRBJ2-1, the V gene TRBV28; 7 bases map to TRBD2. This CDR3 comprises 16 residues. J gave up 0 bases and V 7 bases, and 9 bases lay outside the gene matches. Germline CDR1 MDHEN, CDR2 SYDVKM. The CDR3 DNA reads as TGTGCCAGCACCCCTAGCGGTCTCAGCTCCTACAATGAGCAGTTCTTC. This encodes CASTPSGLSSYNEQFF.

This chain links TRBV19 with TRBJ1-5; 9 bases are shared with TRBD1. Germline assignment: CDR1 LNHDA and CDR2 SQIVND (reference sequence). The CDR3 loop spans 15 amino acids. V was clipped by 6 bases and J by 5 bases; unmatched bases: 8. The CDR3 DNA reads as TGTGCCAGTAGCCAGGGACAGGGCAAGTATCAGCCCCAGCATTTT. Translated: CASSQGQGKYQPQHF. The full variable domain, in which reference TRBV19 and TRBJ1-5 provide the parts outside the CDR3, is DGGITQSPKYLFRKEGQNVTLSCEQNLNHDAMYWYRQDPGQGLRLIYYSQIVNDFQKGDIAEGYSVSREKKESFPLTVTSAQKNPTAFYLCASSQGQGKYQPQHFGDGTRLSIL.

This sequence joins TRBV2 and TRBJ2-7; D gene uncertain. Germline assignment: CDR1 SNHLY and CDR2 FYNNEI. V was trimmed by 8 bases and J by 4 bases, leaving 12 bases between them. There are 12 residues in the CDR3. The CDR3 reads CASRRADYEQYF. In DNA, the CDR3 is TGTGCCAGCCGAAGGGCCGATTACGAGCAGTACTTC.

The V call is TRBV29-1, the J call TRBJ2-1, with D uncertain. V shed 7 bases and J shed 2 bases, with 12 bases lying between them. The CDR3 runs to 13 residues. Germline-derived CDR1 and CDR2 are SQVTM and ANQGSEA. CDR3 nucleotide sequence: TGCAGCGCAACATGGGTTGCCTACAATGAGCAGTTCTTC. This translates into CSATWVAYNEQFF.

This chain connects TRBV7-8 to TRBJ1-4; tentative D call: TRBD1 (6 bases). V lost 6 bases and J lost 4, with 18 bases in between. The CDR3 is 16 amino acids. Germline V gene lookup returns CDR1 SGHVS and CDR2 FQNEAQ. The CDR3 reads CASRPSGALGNEKLFF. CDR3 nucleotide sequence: TGTGCCAGCAGACCCTCGGGGGCCCTTGGTAATGAAAAACTGTTTTTT.

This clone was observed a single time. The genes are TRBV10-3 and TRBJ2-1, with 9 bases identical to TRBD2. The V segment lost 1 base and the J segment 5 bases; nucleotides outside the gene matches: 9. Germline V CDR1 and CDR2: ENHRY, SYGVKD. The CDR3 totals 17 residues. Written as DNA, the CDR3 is TGTGCCATCAGTGAGTTCCGGCGGACTAGCGACAACAATGAGCAGTTCTTC. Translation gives CAISEFRRTSDNNEQFF.

The CDR3 sequence is CASSVSGETGELFF. The CDR3 DNA is TGTGCCAGCAGCGTTTCAGGAGAAACCGGGGAGCTGTTTTTT. This chain uses TRBV9 with TRBJ2-2, with D uncertain. The CDR3 consists of 14 residues. Germline V gene data show CDR1 as SGDLS and CDR2 as YYNGEE. The V gene lost 2 bases and the J gene lost 5 bases, with 10 bases spanning the gap.

DNA for the CDR3: TGTGCCAGCAGCCCAGGGCCGGCCTATGAAAAACTGTTTTTT. Its translation: CASSPGPAYEKLFF. The J gene is TRBJ1-4, the V gene TRBV7-9; TRBD1 might be the D (5 bases). CDR3 size: 14 residues. Germline values: CDR1 SEHNR, CDR2 FQNEAQ (reference sequence). Trimming removed 5 bases at V and 6 bases at J, with 13 bases between.

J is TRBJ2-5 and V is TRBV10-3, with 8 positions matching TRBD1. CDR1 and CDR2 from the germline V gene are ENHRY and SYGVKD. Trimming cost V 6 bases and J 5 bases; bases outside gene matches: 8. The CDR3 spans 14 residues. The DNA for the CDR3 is TGTGCCATCAGGGGAGACAGGGGAGGCGAGACCCAGTACTTC. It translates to CAIRGDRGGETQYF.

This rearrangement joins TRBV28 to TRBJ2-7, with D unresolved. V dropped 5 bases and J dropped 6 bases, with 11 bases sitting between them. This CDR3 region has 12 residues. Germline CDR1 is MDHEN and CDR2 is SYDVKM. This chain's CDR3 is CASSADLREQYF. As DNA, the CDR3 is TGTGCCAGCAGTGCAGACTTGCGCGAGCAGTACTTC.

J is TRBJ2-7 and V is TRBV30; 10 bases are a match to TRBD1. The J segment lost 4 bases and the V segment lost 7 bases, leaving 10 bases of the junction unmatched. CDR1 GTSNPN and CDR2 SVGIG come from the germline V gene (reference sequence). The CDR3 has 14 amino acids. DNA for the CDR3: TGTGCCTCCAACCGGGACAGGGGTAGTTACGAGCAGTACTTC. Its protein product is CASNRDRGSYEQYF.

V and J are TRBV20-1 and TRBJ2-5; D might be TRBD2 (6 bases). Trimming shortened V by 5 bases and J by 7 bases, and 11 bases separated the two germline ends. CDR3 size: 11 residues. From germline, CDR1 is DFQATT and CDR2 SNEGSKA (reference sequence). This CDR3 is CSAGGTGTQYF. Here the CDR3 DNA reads TGCAGTGCTGGGGGGACGGGGACCCAGTACTTC.

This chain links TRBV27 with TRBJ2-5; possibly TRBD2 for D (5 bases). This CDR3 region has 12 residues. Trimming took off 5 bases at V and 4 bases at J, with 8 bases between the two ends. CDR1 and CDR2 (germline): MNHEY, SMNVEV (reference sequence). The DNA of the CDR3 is TGTGCCAGCAGTCCCCGGGGAGAGACCCAGTACTTC. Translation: CASSPRGETQYF.

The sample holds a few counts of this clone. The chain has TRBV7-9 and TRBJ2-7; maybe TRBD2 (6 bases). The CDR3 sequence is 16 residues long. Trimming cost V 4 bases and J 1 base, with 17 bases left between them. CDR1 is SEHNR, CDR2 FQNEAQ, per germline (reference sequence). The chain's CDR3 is CASSSGGRRVSYEQYF. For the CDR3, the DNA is TGTGCCAGCAGCTCCGGAGGTAGGAGGGTATCCTACGAGCAGTACTTC.

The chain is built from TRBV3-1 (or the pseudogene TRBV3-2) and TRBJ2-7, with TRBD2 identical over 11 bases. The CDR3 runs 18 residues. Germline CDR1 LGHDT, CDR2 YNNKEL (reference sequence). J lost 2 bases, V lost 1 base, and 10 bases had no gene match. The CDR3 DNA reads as TGTGCCAGCAGCCAAGGGGCACTAGCGGGAGTAATCCCCTACGAGCAGTACTTC. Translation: CASSQGALAGVIPYEQYF.

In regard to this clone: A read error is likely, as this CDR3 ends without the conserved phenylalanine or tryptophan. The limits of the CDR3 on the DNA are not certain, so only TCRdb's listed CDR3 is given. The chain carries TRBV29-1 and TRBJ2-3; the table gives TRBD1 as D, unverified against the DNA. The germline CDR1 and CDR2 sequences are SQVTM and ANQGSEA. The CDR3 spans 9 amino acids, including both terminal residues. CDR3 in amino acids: CSVGDRLHL.

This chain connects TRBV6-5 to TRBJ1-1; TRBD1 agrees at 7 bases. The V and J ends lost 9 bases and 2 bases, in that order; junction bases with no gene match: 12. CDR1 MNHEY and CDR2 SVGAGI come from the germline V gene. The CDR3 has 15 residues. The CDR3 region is CARLQETGPNTEAFF. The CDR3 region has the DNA TGTGCCAGACTACAAGAGACAGGGCCTAACACTGAAGCTTTCTTT.

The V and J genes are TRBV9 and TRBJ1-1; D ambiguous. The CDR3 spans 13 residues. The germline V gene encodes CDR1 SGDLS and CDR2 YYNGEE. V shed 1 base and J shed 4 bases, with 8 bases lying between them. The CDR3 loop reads CASSVQVGTEAFF. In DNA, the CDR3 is TGTGCCAGCAGCGTACAGGTGGGCACTGAAGCTTTCTTT.

CDR3 in DNA: TGTGCCAGCAGTTTATGGGCAGGGTACTACGAGCAGTACTTC. Protein product: CASSLWAGYYEQYF. V is TRBV28 and J is TRBJ2-7; possibly TRBD1 for D (5 bases). V gave up 0 bases and J gave up 3 bases, with 9 bases separating them. The germline gives CDR1 MDHEN, CDR2 SYDVKM. The CDR3 sequence is 14 residues long.

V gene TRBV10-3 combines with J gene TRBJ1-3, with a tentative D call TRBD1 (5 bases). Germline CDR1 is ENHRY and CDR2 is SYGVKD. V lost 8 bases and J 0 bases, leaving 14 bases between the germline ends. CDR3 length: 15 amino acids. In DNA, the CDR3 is TGTGCCATCGACACGGGACCGAACTCTGGAAACACCATATATTTT. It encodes CAIDTGPNSGNTIYF.

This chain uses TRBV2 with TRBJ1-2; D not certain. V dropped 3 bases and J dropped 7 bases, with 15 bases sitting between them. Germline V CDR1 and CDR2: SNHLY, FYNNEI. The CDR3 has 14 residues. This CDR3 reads CASSDKFPYGGYTF. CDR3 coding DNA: TGTGCCAGCAGTGATAAATTTCCCTATGGTGGCTACACCTTC.

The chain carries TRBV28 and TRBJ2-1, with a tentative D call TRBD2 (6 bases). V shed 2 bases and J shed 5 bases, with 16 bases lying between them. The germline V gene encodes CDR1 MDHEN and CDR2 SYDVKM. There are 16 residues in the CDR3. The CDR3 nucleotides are TGTGCCAGCAGTTTAGGGGGGACTTTCAAGAACAATGAGCAGTTCTTC. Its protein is CASSLGGTFKNNEQFF.

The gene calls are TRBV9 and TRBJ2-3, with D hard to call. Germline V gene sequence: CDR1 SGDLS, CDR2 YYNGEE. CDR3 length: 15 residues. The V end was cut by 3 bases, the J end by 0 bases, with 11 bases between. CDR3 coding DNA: TGTGCCAGCAGCGAGAGGTTGGGCAGCACAGATACGCAGTATTTT. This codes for CASSERLGSTDTQYF.

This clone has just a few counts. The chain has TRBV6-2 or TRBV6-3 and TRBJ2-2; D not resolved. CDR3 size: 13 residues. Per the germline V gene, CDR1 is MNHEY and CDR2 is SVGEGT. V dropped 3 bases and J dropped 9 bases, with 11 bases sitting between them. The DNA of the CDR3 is TGTGCCAGCAGTTATCTGCGGAAACGGGAGCTGTTTTTT. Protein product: CASSYLRKRELFF.